This TCR beta chain was found in a study of identical twins. The ends lost 2 bases at V and 7 bases at J; junction bases unmatched: 7. In germline, CDR1 is LGHNA, CDR2 YNFKEQ. The CDR3 is 15 amino acids. TCRdb reprocessed the 5' RACE reads with MiXCR, giving one entry per CDR3 protein. The data show some 1,700,000 distinct CDR3 sequences, 25% to 35% seen once. This rearrangement joins TRBV4-2 to TRBJ2-1; 8 nucleotides agree with TRBD1. The TCR comes from a newborn girl in good health. Sequences were obtained from cord blood. As DNA, the CDR3 is TGTGCCAGCAGCCAAAGGGGGACAGGTGGGAATGAGCAGTTCTTC. It codes for CASSQRGTGGNEQFF.